This is a list of T cell receptor beta chains from one sample in a study of identical twins. TCRdb passed the 5' RACE reads through MiXCR, listing each CDR3 protein once. The table lists approximately 210,000 distinct CDR3 sequences, around 10% of them singletons, with around 5% in the top ten. Input material: memory (CD45RO+) T cells sorted from blood. The receptor set was obtained from a woman under 30 in good health. Each CDR3 is given with its conserved first and last residue. Fields, in order: clone size, V gene, D gene, J gene, CDR3 DNA, CDR3 protein. A D gene is named only where the DNA matches it firmly. Rows give clone size only sometimes, using once, few, many, or a class for an expanded clone.

size: NA
V: TRBV9
D: NA
J: TRBJ2-1
DNA: TGTGCCAGCAGCCCCCGGGACTTCCACCATGAGCAGTTCTTC
CDR3: CASSPRDFHHEQFF

size: few
V: TRBV7-9
D: NA
J: TRBJ2-5
DNA: TGTGCCAGCAGCTTAGGAGACGGGCCCAGGTACTTC
CDR3: CASSLGDGPRYF

size: NA
V: TRBV5-1
D: NA
J: TRBJ1-2
DNA: TGCGCCAGCAGCTTGTCCTTACAGGGTAGCTATGGCTACACCTTC
CDR3: CASSLSLQGSYGYTF

size: NA
V: TRBV5-1
D: NA
J: TRBJ1-5
DNA: TGCGCCAGCAGCCCAGACGGAAGGGTGGGCAATCAGCCCCAGCATTTT
CDR3: CASSPDGRVGNQPQHF

size: NA
V: TRBV7-8
D: TRBD1
J: TRBJ2-3
DNA: TGTGCCAGCAGCCGACAGGGGACGGGCACCCTCGATACGCAGTATTTT
CDR3: CASSRQGTGTLDTQYF

size: NA
V: TRBV5-1
D: NA
J: TRBJ2-7
DNA: TGCGCCAGCAGCTTGGTAAGTGGCACCCTCTACGAGCAGTACTTC
CDR3: CASSLVSGTLYEQYF

size: NA
V: TRBV29-1
D: NA
J: TRBJ2-3
DNA: TGCAGCGTTGTACCGGGAGTCCGGACAGATACGCAGTATTTT
CDR3: CSVVPGVRTDTQYF

size: many
V: TRBV12-3/TRBV12-4
D: NA
J: TRBJ2-1
DNA: TGTGCCAGCACCCCAAGACTAGAAAGGAATGAGCAGTTCTTC
CDR3: CASTPRLERNEQFF

size: many
V: TRBV7-9
D: NA
J: TRBJ1-4
DNA: TGTGCCAGCAGCCCCGACGGGGGAGGTGAAAAACTGTTTTTT
CDR3: CASSPDGGGEKLFF

size: few
V: TRBV20-1
D: NA
J: TRBJ1-1
DNA: TGCAGTGCTAGAGACCTGGATGGGGCTTTCTTT
CDR3: CSARDLDGAFF

size: NA
V: TRBV7-2
D: TRBD2
J: TRBJ2-7
DNA: TGTGCCAGCAGCTTAGGACTAGCGGGAGGGGTTGCGCAGTACTTC
CDR3: CASSLGLAGGVAQYF

size: few
V: TRBV5-1
D: TRBD1
J: TRBJ2-7
DNA: TGCGCCAGCAGCTGTGGGGACAGGTCCTGCTCCTACGAGCAGTACTTC
CDR3: CASSCGDRSCSYEQYF

size: many
V: TRBV9
D: NA
J: TRBJ2-2
DNA: TGTGCCAGCAGCGCCCGACGGGAAACCGGGGAGCTGTTTTTT
CDR3: CASSARRETGELFF

size: NA
V: TRBV20-1
D: NA
J: TRBJ1-2
DNA: TGCAGTTCCACGACGGGAAACTATGGCTACACCTTC
CDR3: CSSTTGNYGYTF

size: NA
V: TRBV5-1
D: NA
J: TRBJ1-2
DNA: TGCGCCAGCAGGTGGAAAACGGACGCTAACTATGGCTACACCTTC
CDR3: CASRWKTDANYGYTF

size: NA
V: TRBV20-1
D: NA
J: TRBJ2-5
DNA: TGCAGTGCTAGAGACGGGTACCAAGAGACCCAGTACTTC
CDR3: CSARDGYQETQYF